This T cell receptor (beta chain) stems from a study of chemoradiotherapy in HPV16-positive cancers. About the research overall: Functional T-cell assays on two HPV16-positive patients' cells defined candidate HPV-specific clones and common TCR motifs.

Details on this clone: The antigen remains undetermined.

Trimming removed 0 bases at V and 2 bases at J, with 10 bases between. Germline lookup yields CDR1 LNHNV and CDR2 YYDKDF (reference sequence). This CDR3 is built from 15 residues. Using immunoSEQ multiplex PCR, the repertoire was profiled, and TCRdb retains in-frame clones only, with some absent. The data hold fewer than 6,000 clones, with approximately 81% observed a single time. Study-level results: Candidate HPV-specific clones and E7-related TCR motifs grew in tumor during treatment. Functional assays defining HPV-specific T cells used only two HPV16-positive patients.

The material was tumor tissue, obtained from a patient who underwent chemoradiotherapy. This chain joins TRBV15 and TRBJ2-5, with a possible D match to TRBD2 (6 bases). This clonotype originated in a human donor with HPV-associated anogenital cancer. The CDR3: CATSRDWEVQETQYF. The CDR3 DNA is TGTGCCACCAGCAGAGATTGGGAGGTTCAAGAGACCCAGTACTTC.